These 21 T cell receptor beta chains were all obtained from the same sample, sequenced in a study of cytomegalovirus exposure and HLA in healthy donors. PCR primers comprised 60 Vbeta and 13 Jbeta primers. TCRdb keeps only in-frame clones here, not all; method: immunoSEQ multiplex PCR. This sample contains approximately 140,000 clones. The sample taken for sequencing was PBMCs. The source is a woman aged 18-29 years in good health and CMV-seronegative.

This sequence joins TRBV5-1 and TRBJ2-5; no clear D. The J call may not be correct, given that the DNA end is closer to TRBJ2-7. This CDR3 contains 15 residues. Germline values: CDR1 SGHRS, CDR2 YFSETQ. The CDR3 DNA is TGCGCCAGCAGGGGCAGTCCTTACTCCTCCTACGAGCAGTACTTC. Its protein is CASRGSPYSSYEQYF.

The gene calls are TRBV30 and TRBJ1-2; TRBD1 matches at 8 bases. This CDR3 comprises 14 residues. V was pared by 0 bases and J by 7 bases, with 7 bases of the junction left unmatched. CDR1 and CDR2 (germline): GTSNPN, SVGIG (reference sequence). CDR3 nucleotide sequence: TGTGCCTGGAGTGTCAGGGGGCTGCAGAGTGGCTACACCTTC. Translated, it gives CAWSVRGLQSGYTF.

The DNA for the CDR3 is TGTGCCAGCAGCTTAAGGGCTAGCGGTCTTAACACCGGGGAGCTGTTTTTT. The encoded protein is CASSLRASGLNTGELFF. The V call is TRBV7-2, the J call TRBJ2-2; TRBD2 matches 7 bases. The V and J ends lost 2 bases and 2 bases, in that order; junction bases with no gene match: 8. Germline CDR1 and CDR2: SGHTA and FQGNSA. The CDR3 is 17 residues long.

This sequence joins TRBV11-2 and TRBJ2-7; 9 positions agree with TRBD2. CDR3 length: 12 residues. Per the germline V gene, CDR1 is SGHAT and CDR2 is FQNNGV. Germline trimming cut 5 bases from V and 7 bases from J; bases unmatched to any gene: 3. This CDR3 is CASSSGRWEQYV. CDR3 DNA sequence: TGTGCCAGCAGCAGCGGGAGGTGGGAGCAGTACGTC.

The chain is built from TRBV5-1 and TRBJ2-2, with TRBD1 matching over 7 bases. The V segment lost 4 bases and the J segment 6 bases; nucleotides outside the gene matches: 3. The CDR3 is made up of 13 amino acids. CDR1 SGHRS and CDR2 YFSETQ come from the germline V gene. The CDR3 region has the DNA TGCGCCAGCAGCCTGGGGACAGCCGGGGAGCTGTTTTTT. This translates into CASSLGTAGELFF.

The V gene is TRBV2, the J gene TRBJ2-5; 13 bases are shared with TRBD2. The DNA end lines up better with TRBJ2-7; the J call may be wrong. Germline CDR1 reads SNHLY; CDR2 reads FYNNEI. This CDR3 spans 15 amino acids. The DNA for the CDR3 is TGTGCCAGCAGTAAGACTAGCGGGAGGAGGTACGAGCAGTACTTC. It codes for CASSKTSGRRYEQYF.

The V and J genes are TRBV6-5 and TRBJ1-2, with 10 bases fitting TRBD1. V was pared by 4 bases and J by 6 bases, with 11 bases of the junction left unmatched. Germline V gives CDR1 MNHEY, CDR2 SVGAGI. The CDR3 totals 16 residues. The CDR3 DNA reads as TGTGCCAGCAGTTTCCATCGTCGGGACAGGGGCGATGGCTACACCTTC. Translated, it gives CASSFHRRDRGDGYTF.

This chain uses TRBV5-1 with TRBJ2-5; D is perhaps TRBD2 (6 bases). Germline-derived CDR1 and CDR2 are SGHRS and YFSETQ. V lost 6 bases and J 9 bases, leaving 12 bases between the germline ends. This CDR3 contains 11 residues. Here the CDR3 reads CASTGGEAQYF. The CDR3 DNA reads as TGCGCCAGCACGGGTGGGGAGGCCCAGTACTTC.

The rearrangement links TRBV5-6 to TRBJ2-1, with a possible D match to TRBD2 (6 bases). Trimming removed 3 bases from V and 9 bases from J, with 10 bases in between. CDR1 is SGHDT, CDR2 YYEEEE, per germline. The CDR3 consists of 12 residues. CDR3 nucleotide sequence: TGTGCCAGCAGCTCTCTAGCGACTGAGCAGTTCTTC. Translating gives CASSSLATEQFF.

The J gene is TRBJ2-3, the V gene TRBV4-2; D not resolved. The CDR3 extends over 16 amino acids. Deletions cut 2 bases from V and 2 bases from J, with 14 bases between. The germline V gene has CDR1 LGHNA and CDR2 YNFKEQ. CDR3 loop: CASSQNPRTYTDTQYF. DNA for the CDR3: TGTGCCAGCAGCCAAAACCCGAGAACTTACACAGATACGCAGTATTTT.

J is TRBJ2-1 and V is TRBV6-1, with 7 bases identical to TRBD2. CDR1 is MNHNS and CDR2 is SASEGT in the germline V gene. CDR3 length equals 14 residues. Losses at the gene ends were 6 bases for V and 7 bases for J; bases not matched to a gene: 9. As DNA, the CDR3 is TGTGCCAGCAGGAGAAGCGGGACTGGGAATGAGCAGTTCTTC. Amino acids: CASRRSGTGNEQFF.

This chain connects TRBV28 to TRBJ1-1; possible D gene TRBD1, 5 bases. V lost 7 bases and J lost 5, with 20 bases in between. Germline CDR1 MDHEN, CDR2 SYDVKM. This CDR3 is 15 amino acids long. CDR3 DNA sequence: TGTGCCAGCACCCCCCACAAGGCGGGGCGGACTGAAGCTTTCTTT. Amino acids: CASTPHKAGRTEAFF.

The J gene is TRBJ1-3, the V gene TRBV28, with D perhaps TRBD1 (6 bases). V was pared by 1 base and J by 0 bases, with 13 bases between. The CDR3 has 17 residues. Germline values: CDR1 MDHEN, CDR2 SYDVKM. The CDR3 here is CASSLFRDIYSGNTIYF. As DNA, the CDR3 is TGTGCCAGCAGTTTATTCCGGGACATCTACTCTGGAAACACCATATATTTT.

The V and J genes are TRBV30 and TRBJ1-5; unclear D gene. Trimming shortened V by 2 bases and J by 1 base, and 6 bases separated the two germline ends. The CDR3 is made up of 13 amino acids. Per the germline V gene, CDR1 is GTSNPN and CDR2 is SVGIG (reference sequence). The CDR3 sequence is CAWSTDSNQPQHF. As DNA, the CDR3 is TGTGCCTGGAGTACAGACAGCAATCAGCCCCAGCATTTT.

The rearrangement uses TRBV18 and TRBJ2-7; 10 bases are a match to TRBD2. The CDR3 runs 14 residues. The trim removed 6 bases at V and 7 bases at J, leaving 9 bases unmatched. Germline V gene data show CDR1 as KGHSH and CDR2 as LQKENI. In DNA, the CDR3 is TGTGCCAGCTCCGAGCTAGCGGGAGTAGGGGAGCAGTACTTC. Protein sequence: CASSELAGVGEQYF.

This sequence joins TRBV5-1 and TRBJ1-3; the D gene is possibly TRBD1 (6 bases). V was trimmed by 4 bases and J by 7 bases, leaving 18 bases between them. The CDR3 spans 15 residues. The germline V gene has CDR1 SGHRS and CDR2 YFSETQ. The CDR3 region is CASSETTGPGNTIYF. Here the CDR3 DNA reads TGCGCCAGCAGCGAGACGACAGGTCCGGGGAACACCATATATTTT.

The chain is built from TRBV9 and TRBJ2-2, with D possibly matching TRBD1 (5 bases). Looked up from germline, CDR1 is SGDLS and CDR2 is YYNGEE. The V end lost 0 bases, the J end lost 3 bases, and 9 bases lay between the germline ends. The CDR3 covers 15 residues. CDR3 sequence (DNA): TGTGCCAGCAGCGTAGCGGCAGGGCACACCGGGGAGCTGTTTTTT. Its translation is CASSVAAGHTGELFF.

The chain is built from TRBV10-3 and TRBJ2-1; 11 nucleotides match TRBD2. Trimming took 4 bases from V and 9 from J; bases not matched to a gene: 8. This CDR3 contains 15 residues. Germline CDR1 ENHRY, CDR2 SYGVKD. The CDR3 DNA is TGTGCCATCAGTGTTCTAACTAGCGGGAGCGGTGAGCAGTTCTTC. Translation: CAISVLTSGSGEQFF.

The V gene is TRBV6-4, the J gene TRBJ2-3; 10 bases match TRBD2. Germline V lookup: CDR1 MRHNA, CDR2 SNTAGT. With V trimmed by 6 bases and J by 0 bases, 3 bases remained unmatched. CDR3 length: 15 residues. This chain's CDR3 is CASSVTSGSTDTQYF. CDR3 coding DNA: TGTGCCAGCAGCGTGACTAGCGGGAGCACAGATACGCAGTATTTT.

Notes on this clone: Additional DNA sequences in this sample encode the identical CDR3. The V call is TRBV5-1, the J call TRBJ2-3; 9 nucleotides align to TRBD1. Germline V gene data show CDR1 as SGHRS and CDR2 as YFSETQ. J was trimmed by 3 bases and V by 0 bases; bases with no gene match: 2. The CDR3 loop spans 15 amino acids. The CDR3 bases are TGCGCCAGCAGCTTGGAGGGACAGGGTACAGATACGCAGTATTTT. It yields the protein CASSLEGQGTDTQYF.

As for this clone: Other nucleotide sequences from this sample produce the same CDR3. This CDR3 reads CSGGQGSGRELFF. The DNA for the CDR3 is TGCAGCGGGGGACAGGGGAGTGGACGGGAGCTGTTTTTT. The V and J genes are TRBV29-1 and TRBJ2-2; TRBD1 aligns across 10 bases. With V trimmed by 7 bases and J by 9 bases, 8 bases remained unmatched. The length of the CDR3 is 13 residues. Germline-derived CDR1 and CDR2 are SQVTM and ANQGSEA.